This TCR beta chain came from a study of identical twins. Addition of a universal primer site occurred through template switching, and cDNA carried unique molecular identifiers. From the 5' RACE reads, TCRdb called clonotypes with MiXCR, one entry per CDR3 protein. The sample has about 810,000 distinct CDR3 sequences, around an eighth seen once. Notes on this clonotype: Its antigen is undetermined.

Overall study results and limits: Diverse VJ usage suggested most zero-insertion clonotypes were not invariant T cells.

These same records also appear under a second study, on yellow fever vaccine responses in identical twins. As that study records: Twins' vaccine T cell responses were reported to seem partly convergent and partly personalized.

The sequence was collected from a young woman in good health. Sample: PBMCs.

For the CDR3, the DNA is TGCAGTGCTAGCCCCACTAGCGGGCTGACACACGGGGAGCTGTTTTTT. Translated: CSASPTSGLTHGELFF. V gene TRBV20-1 combines with J gene TRBJ2-2, with 9 nucleotides matching TRBD2. The CDR3 runs 16 residues. Germline values: CDR1 DFQATT, CDR2 SNEGSKA (reference sequence). V dropped 3 bases and J dropped 7; count of bases not matched to a gene: 12.